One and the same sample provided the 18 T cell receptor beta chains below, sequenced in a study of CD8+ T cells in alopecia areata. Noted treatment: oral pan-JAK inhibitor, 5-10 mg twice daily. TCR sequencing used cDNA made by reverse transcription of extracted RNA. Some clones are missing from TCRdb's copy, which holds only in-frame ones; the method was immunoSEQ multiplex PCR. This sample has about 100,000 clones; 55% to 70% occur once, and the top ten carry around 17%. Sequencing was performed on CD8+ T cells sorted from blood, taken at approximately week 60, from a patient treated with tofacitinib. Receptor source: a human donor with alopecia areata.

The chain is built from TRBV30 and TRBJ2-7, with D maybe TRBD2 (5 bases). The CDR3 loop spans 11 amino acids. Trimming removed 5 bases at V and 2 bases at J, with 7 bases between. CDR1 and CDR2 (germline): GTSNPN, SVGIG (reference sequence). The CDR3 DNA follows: TGTGCCTGGGACGGGGCCTACGAGCAGTACTTC. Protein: CAWDGAYEQYF.

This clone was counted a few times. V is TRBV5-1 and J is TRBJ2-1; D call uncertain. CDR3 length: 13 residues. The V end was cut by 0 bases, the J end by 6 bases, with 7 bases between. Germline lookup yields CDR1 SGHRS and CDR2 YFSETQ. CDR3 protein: CASSLVSANEQFF. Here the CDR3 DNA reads TGCGCCAGCAGCTTGGTATCCGCCAATGAGCAGTTCTTC.

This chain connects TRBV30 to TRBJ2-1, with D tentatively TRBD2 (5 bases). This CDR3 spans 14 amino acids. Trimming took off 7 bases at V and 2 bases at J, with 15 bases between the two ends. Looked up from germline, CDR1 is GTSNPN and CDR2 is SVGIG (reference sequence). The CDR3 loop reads CASNQWRAYNEQFF. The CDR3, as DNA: TGTGCCTCCAACCAGTGGCGGGCCTACAATGAGCAGTTCTTC. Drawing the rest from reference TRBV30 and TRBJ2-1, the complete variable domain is SQTIHQWPATLVQPVGSPLSLECTVEGTSNPNLYWYRQAAGRGLQLLFYSVGIGQISSEVPQNLSASRPQDRQFILSSKKLLLSDSGFYLCASNQWRAYNEQFFGPGTRLTVL.

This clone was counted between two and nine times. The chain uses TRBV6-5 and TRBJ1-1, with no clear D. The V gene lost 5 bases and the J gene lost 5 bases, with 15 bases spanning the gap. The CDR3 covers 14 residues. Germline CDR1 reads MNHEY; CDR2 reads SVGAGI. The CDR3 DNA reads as TGTGCCAGCAGTCACGGCGGGTCGGAGACTGAAGCTTTCTTT. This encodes CASSHGGSETEAFF.

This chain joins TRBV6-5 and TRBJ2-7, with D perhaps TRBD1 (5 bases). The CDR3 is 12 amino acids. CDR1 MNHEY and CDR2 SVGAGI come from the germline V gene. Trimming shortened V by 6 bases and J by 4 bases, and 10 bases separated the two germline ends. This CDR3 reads CASSSTVYEQYF. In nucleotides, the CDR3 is TGTGCCAGCAGCTCGACAGTTTACGAGCAGTACTTC.

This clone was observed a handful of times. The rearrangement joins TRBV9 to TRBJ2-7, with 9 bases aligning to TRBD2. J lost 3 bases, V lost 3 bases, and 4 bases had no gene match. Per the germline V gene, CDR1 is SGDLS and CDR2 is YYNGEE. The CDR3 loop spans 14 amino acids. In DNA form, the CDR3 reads TGTGCCAGCAGCGCTAGCGGGGTAGGCTACGAGCAGTACTTC. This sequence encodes CASSASGVGYEQYF.

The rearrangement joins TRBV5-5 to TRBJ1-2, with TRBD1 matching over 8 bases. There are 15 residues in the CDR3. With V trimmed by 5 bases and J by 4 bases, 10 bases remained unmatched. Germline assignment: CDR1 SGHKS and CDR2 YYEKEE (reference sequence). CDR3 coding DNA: TGTGCCAGCAGAGACCCGACAGGGGAAGCCTATGGCTACACCTTC. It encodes CASRDPTGEAYGYTF.

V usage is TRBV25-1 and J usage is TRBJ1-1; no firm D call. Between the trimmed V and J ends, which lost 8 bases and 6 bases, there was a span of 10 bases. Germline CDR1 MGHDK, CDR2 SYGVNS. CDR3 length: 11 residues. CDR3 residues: CASSYAAEAFF. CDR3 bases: TGTGCCAGCTCCTATGCGGCTGAAGCTTTCTTT.

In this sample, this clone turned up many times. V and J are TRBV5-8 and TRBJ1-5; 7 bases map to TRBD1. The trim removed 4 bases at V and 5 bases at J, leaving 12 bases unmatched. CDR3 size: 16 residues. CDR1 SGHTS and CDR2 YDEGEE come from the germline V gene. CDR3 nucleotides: TGTGCCAGCAGCGGGGGACAGTCAGATCGGGATCAGCCCCAGCATTTT. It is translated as CASSGGQSDRDQPQHF.

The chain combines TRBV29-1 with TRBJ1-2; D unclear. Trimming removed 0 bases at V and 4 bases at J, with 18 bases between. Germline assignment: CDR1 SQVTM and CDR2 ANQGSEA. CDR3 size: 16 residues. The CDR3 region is CSVEDWSRRNSYGYTF. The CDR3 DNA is TGCAGCGTTGAAGATTGGAGCCGGCGGAATAGCTATGGCTACACCTTC.

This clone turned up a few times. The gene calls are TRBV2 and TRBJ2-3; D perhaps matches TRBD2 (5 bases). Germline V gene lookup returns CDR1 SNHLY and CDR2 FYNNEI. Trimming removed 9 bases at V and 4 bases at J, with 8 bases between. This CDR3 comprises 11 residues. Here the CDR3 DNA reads TGTGCCAGGGAGGATTCAGATACGCAGTATTTT. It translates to CAREDSDTQYF.

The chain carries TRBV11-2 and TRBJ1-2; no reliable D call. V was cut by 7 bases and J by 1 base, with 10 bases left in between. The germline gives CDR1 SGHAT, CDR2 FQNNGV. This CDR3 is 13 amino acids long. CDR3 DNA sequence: TGTGCCAGCACCTTGACCAGTAACTATGGCTACACCTTC. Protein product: CASTLTSNYGYTF.

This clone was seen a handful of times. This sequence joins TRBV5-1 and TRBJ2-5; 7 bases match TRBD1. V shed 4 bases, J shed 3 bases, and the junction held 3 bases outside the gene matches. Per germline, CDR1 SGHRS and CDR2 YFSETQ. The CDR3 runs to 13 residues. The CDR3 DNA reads TGCGCCAGCAGCCCCGGGACAGAAGAGACCCAGTACTTC. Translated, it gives CASSPGTEETQYF.

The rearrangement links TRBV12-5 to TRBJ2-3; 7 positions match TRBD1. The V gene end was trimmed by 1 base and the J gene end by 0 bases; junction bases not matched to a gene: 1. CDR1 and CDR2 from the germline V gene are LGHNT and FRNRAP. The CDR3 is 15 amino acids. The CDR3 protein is CASGLGQGSTDTQYF. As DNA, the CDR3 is TGTGCTAGTGGTTTGGGACAGGGCAGCACAGATACGCAGTATTTT.

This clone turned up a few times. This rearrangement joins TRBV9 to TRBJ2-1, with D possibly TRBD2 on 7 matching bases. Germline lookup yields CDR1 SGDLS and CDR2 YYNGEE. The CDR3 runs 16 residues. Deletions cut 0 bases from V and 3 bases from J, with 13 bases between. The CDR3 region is CASSVAGGVNYNEQFF. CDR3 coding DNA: TGTGCCAGCAGCGTAGCGGGGGGCGTTAACTACAATGAGCAGTTCTTC. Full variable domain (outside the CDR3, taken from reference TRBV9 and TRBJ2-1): DSGVTQTPKHLITATGQRVTLRCSPRSGDLSVYWYQQSLDQGLQFLIQYYNGEERAKGNILERFSAQQFPDLHSELNLSSLELGDSALYFCASSVAGGVNYNEQFFGPGTRLTVL.

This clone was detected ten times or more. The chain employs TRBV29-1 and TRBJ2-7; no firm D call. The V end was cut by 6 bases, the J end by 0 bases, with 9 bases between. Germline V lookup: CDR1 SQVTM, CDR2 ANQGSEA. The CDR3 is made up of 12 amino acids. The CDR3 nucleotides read TGCAGCGTCGGATCCTCCTCCTACGAGCAGTACTTC. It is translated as CSVGSSSYEQYF.

The CDR3 DNA sequence: TGTGCCAGCAGCACACAGGGCCGGGACAGGGGCTACGAGCAGTACTTC. Translating it yields CASSTQGRDRGYEQYF. The chain carries TRBV13 and TRBJ2-7; the match to TRBD1 covers 10 bases. V dropped 5 bases and J dropped 3; count of bases not matched to a gene: 10. The germline V gene encodes CDR1 PRHDT and CDR2 FYEKMQ (reference sequence). The CDR3 spans 16 residues. Filled out from reference TRBV13 and TRBJ2-7, the complete variable domain reads AAGVIQSPRHLIKEKRETATLKCYPIPRHDTVYWYQQGPGQDPQFLISFYEKMQSDKGSIPDRFSAQQFSDYHSELNMSSLELGDSALYFCASSTQGRDRGYEQYFGPGTRLTVT.

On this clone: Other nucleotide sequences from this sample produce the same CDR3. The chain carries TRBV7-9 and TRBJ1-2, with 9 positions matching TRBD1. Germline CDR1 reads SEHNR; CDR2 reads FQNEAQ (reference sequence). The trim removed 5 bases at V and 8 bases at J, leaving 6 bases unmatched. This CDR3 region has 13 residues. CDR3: CASSSGTGLGYTF. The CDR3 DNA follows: TGTGCCAGCAGCAGCGGGACAGGGTTAGGCTACACCTTC. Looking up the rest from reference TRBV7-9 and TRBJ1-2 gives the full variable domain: DTGVSQNPRHKITKRGQNVTFRCDPISEHNRLYWYRQTLGQGPEFLTYFQNEAQLEKSRLLSDRFSAERPKGSFSTLEIQRTEQGDSAMYLCASSSGTGLGYTFGSGTRLTVV.